A selection of T cell receptor beta chains follows, all from one sample in a study of T cells in Graves' hyperthyroidism and ophthalmopathy. TCRdb reprocessed the multiplex PCR reads with MiXCR, giving one entry per CDR3 protein. The repertoire holds over 650,000 distinct CDR3 sequences, about 16% seen once, with under 9.5% in the top ten. Source material: blood. The source of these receptors is a man younger than 35 with Graves' hyperthyroidism. Both conserved end residues are trimmed from each CDR3.

v_gene: TRBV19; CDR3aa: ASSINGGSYEQY
v_gene: TRBV28; CDR3aa: ASSVIGYEQY
v_gene: TRBV11-2; CDR3aa: ASSPDFGTEAF
v_gene: TRBV28; CDR3aa: ASSSSGLEGPQH
v_gene: TRBV6-2/TRBV6-3; CDR3aa: ASSYSPGAKNIQY
v_gene: TRBV11-2; CDR3aa: ASSLVPAGVLNNEQF
v_gene: TRBV11-3; CDR3aa: ASSFLAGDEQY
v_gene: TRBV28; CDR3aa: ASSLRGGPGELF
v_gene: TRBV7-9; CDR3aa: ASSSRTGTGNEKLF
v_gene: TRBV6-4; CDR3aa: ASSRGKEGDIQY
v_gene: TRBV3-1; CDR3aa: ASSQWKLTEAF
v_gene: TRBV4-1; CDR3aa: ASSQERRGNEKLF
v_gene: TRBV28; CDR3aa: ASSPSGIRTDTQY
v_gene: TRBV18; CDR3aa: ASSPGQGREAF
v_gene: TRBV7-2; CDR3aa: ASSLRIPPEQY
v_gene: TRBV30; CDR3aa: AWSVRGGATDTQY